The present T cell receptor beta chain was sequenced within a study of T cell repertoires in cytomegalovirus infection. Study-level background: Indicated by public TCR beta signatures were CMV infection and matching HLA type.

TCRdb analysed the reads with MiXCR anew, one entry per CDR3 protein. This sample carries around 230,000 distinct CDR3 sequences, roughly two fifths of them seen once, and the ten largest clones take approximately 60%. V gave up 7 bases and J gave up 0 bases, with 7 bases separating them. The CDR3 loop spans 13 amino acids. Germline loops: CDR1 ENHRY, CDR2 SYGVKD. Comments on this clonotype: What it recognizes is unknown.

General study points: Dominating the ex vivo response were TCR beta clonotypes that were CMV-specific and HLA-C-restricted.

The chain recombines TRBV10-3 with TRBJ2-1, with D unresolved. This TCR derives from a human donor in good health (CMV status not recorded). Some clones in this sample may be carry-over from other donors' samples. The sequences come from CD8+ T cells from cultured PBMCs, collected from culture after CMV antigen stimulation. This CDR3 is CAINGDSYNEQFF. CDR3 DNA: TGTGCCATCAATGGTGACTCCTACAATGAGCAGTTCTTC.